The 17 T cell receptor beta chains in this list originate from one sample, sequenced in a study of cytomegalovirus exposure and HLA in healthy donors. PCR primers comprised 60 Vbeta and 13 Jbeta primers. Generated by immunoSEQ multiplex PCR, the TCRdb table keeps only in-frame clones and is missing some. The table records around 170,000 clones, about 85% of them present only once. The sequenced sample was PBMCs. Receptors originate from a girl aged 10-17 years in good health and CMV-seropositive.

The chain carries TRBV21-1 and TRBJ2-2; the table assigns TRBD1, which was not confirmed against the DNA. TRBV21-1 is a known pseudogene. The length of the CDR3 is 17 residues. The CDR3 loop reads CASSPQNETGFFGELFF. The CDR3 nucleotides are TGTGCCAGCAGCCCCCAGAACGAGACAGGGTTTTTCGGGGAGCTGTTTTTT.

V gene TRBV19 combines with J gene TRBJ2-3, with 8 bases fitting TRBD2. The CDR3 loop spans 17 amino acids. V lost 3 bases and J lost 8; bases outside the gene matches: 16. CDR1 and CDR2 (germline): LNHDA, SQIVND (reference sequence). This chain's CDR3 is CASSITITTGGRTTQYF. The DNA of the CDR3 is TGTGCCAGTAGTATCACTATAACAACGGGAGGGAGAACTACGCAGTATTTT.

The chain carries TRBV6-5 and TRBJ2-3, with D maybe TRBD2 (5 bases). Germline CDR1 reads MNHEY; CDR2 reads SVGAGI. The V end was cut by 4 bases, the J end by 0 bases, with 14 bases between. This CDR3 region has 16 residues. In DNA, the CDR3 is TGTGCCAGCAGTTCTTTCGACTGGACTAGCACAGATACGCAGTATTTT. The encoded protein is CASSSFDWTSTDTQYF.

This rearrangement joins TRBV19 to TRBJ2-6; TRBD1 agrees at 7 bases. This CDR3 is 15 amino acids long. CDR1 LNHDA and CDR2 SQIVND come from the germline V gene (reference sequence). J was trimmed by 2 bases and V by 6 bases; bases with no gene match: 4. CDR3 sequence (DNA): TGTGCCAGTAGCACCCAGGGGGCTGGGGCCAACGTCCTGACTTTC. It translates to CASSTQGAGANVLTF.

V gene TRBV10-3 combines with J gene TRBJ2-3; D is perhaps TRBD1 (6 bases). Trimming cost V 3 bases and J 5 bases, with 12 bases left between them. CDR1 and CDR2 from the germline V gene are ENHRY and SYGVKD. The CDR3 runs to 14 residues. CDR3 sequence: CAISDAVRGDTQYF. CDR3 in DNA: TGTGCCATCAGTGATGCGGTCAGGGGAGATACGCAGTATTTT.

The genes are TRBV21-1 and TRBJ2-2; the table's D call TRBD2 went unverified against the DNA. TRBV21-1 is a pseudogene segment. The CDR3 covers 15 residues. The chain's CDR3 is CASRPGGDYTGELFF. CDR3 nucleotides: TGTGCCAGCCGCCCTGGGGGGGACTACACCGGGGAGCTGTTTTTT.

In the case of this clone: Distinct nucleotide sequences in the sample also encode this CDR3. The V call is TRBV10-1, the J call TRBJ2-2, with D possibly matching TRBD2 (5 bases). V lost 1 base to trimming and J lost 0 bases, with 9 bases between them. The CDR3 spans 16 residues. Looked up from germline, CDR1 is WNHNN and CDR2 is SYGVQD (reference sequence). The chain's CDR3 is CASSEYSGSNTGELFF. The CDR3 nucleotides read TGCGCCAGCAGTGAGTACAGCGGATCGAACACCGGGGAGCTGTTTTTT.

This chain links TRBV7-2 with TRBJ2-5, with D possibly TRBD2 on 6 matching bases. Germline CDR1 reads SGHTA; CDR2 reads FQGNSA. The CDR3 runs to 15 residues. V gave up 5 bases and J gave up 4 bases, with 17 bases separating them. The CDR3 sequence is CASSPAALEGETQYF. CDR3 nucleotide sequence: TGTGCCAGCAGCCCCGCAGCTCTGGAGGGAGAGACCCAGTACTTC.

This rearrangement joins TRBV11-2 to TRBJ2-7, with D unresolved. Germline assignment: CDR1 SGHAT and CDR2 FQNNGV. The length of the CDR3 is 12 residues. V was shortened by 3 bases and J by 3 bases, with 6 bases between the two germline ends. This CDR3 reads CASSFLVYEQYF. The CDR3 coding sequence is TGTGCCAGCAGCTTTTTAGTCTACGAGCAGTACTTC.

The CDR3 DNA sequence: TGTGCCAGCAGTGTTCAGGGGAAGGGAAACACTGAAGCTTTCTTT. It specifies CASSVQGKGNTEAFF. The V and J genes are TRBV27 and TRBJ1-1; D may be TRBD1 (6 bases). The CDR3 length is 15 residues. Trimming took off 5 bases at V and 2 bases at J, with 15 bases between the two ends. CDR1 is MNHEY and CDR2 is SMNVEV in the germline V gene (reference sequence).

The V and J genes are TRBV5-1 and TRBJ1-1; tentative D call: TRBD1 (6 bases). Germline CDR1 SGHRS, CDR2 YFSETQ. V shed 1 base and J shed 6 bases, with 13 bases lying between them. This CDR3 comprises 14 residues. The CDR3 DNA reads as TGCGCCAGCAGCTTGCTGGCAGGGGACGCTGAAGCTTTCTTT. This gives the protein CASSLLAGDAEAFF. Together with reference TRBV5-1 and TRBJ1-1, the CDR3 gives the full variable domain: KAGVTQTPRYLIKTRGQQVTLSCSPISGHRSVSWYQQTPGQGLQFLFEYFSETQRNKGNFPGRFSGRQFSNSRSEMNVSTLELGDSALYLCASSLLAGDAEAFFGQGTRLTVV.

The V and J genes are TRBV4-3 and TRBJ2-5; TRBD2 agrees at 12 bases. Germline values: CDR1 LGHNA, CDR2 YSLEER. The ends lost 1 base at V and 4 bases at J; junction bases unmatched: 1. The CDR3 is made up of 15 amino acids. CDR3 sequence reads: CASSQATSGGETQYF. CDR3 nucleotide sequence: TGCGCCAGCAGCCAAGCGACTAGCGGGGGAGAGACCCAGTACTTC.

This chain connects TRBV5-1 to TRBJ2-5; TRBD2 matches at 8 bases. TRBJ2-7 matches the DNA end more closely, so the J call is doubtful. CDR3 length: 14 residues. Looked up from germline, CDR1 is SGHRS and CDR2 is YFSETQ. CDR3 nucleotide sequence: TGCGCCAGCAGCTTTGGGACTAGCTCCTACGAGCAGTACTTC. Protein sequence: CASSFGTSSYEQYF.

The table lists this clone with a count of one. The J gene is TRBJ2-1, the V gene TRBV30, with a possible D match to TRBD1 (5 bases). This CDR3 comprises 14 residues. The V end was cut by 2 bases, the J end by 3 bases, with 11 bases between. Germline V lookup: CDR1 GTSNPN, CDR2 SVGIG (reference sequence). The chain's CDR3 is CAWSKGLSYNEQFF. In nucleotides, the CDR3 is TGTGCCTGGAGTAAGGGGCTGAGCTACAATGAGCAGTTCTTC.

The V gene is TRBV5-1, the J gene TRBJ2-5, with D hard to call. CDR3 length: 15 amino acids. In germline, CDR1 is SGHRS, CDR2 YFSETQ. V was pared by 1 base and J by 1 base, with 11 bases between. This CDR3 is CASSLTQWPQETQYF. The CDR3 nucleotides are TGCGCCAGCAGCTTGACGCAGTGGCCCCAAGAGACCCAGTACTTC.

The V and J genes are TRBV7-6 and TRBJ2-7, with 11 positions matching TRBD2. V dropped 5 bases and J dropped 3; count of bases not matched to a gene: 9. The CDR3 extends over 16 amino acids. Per the germline V gene, CDR1 is SGHVS and CDR2 is FNYEAQ. CDR3 coding DNA: TGTGCCAGCAGCAACTATTTGACTAGCGGGAACTACGAGCAGTACTTC. It encodes CASSNYLTSGNYEQYF.

The gene calls are TRBV7-9 and TRBJ2-5, with 7 bases lining up with TRBD2. CDR1 and CDR2 (germline): SEHNR, FQNEAQ (reference sequence). The trim removed 3 bases at V and 5 bases at J, leaving 6 bases unmatched. The CDR3 is 14 amino acids. The CDR3 DNA sequence: TGTGCCAGCAGCTTGTCTAGCGGAGAGGAGACCCAGTACTTC. As protein: CASSLSSGEETQYF.